These 19 T cell receptor beta chains originate from one sample sequenced in a study of T cells in tumors after PD-1 blockade. Repertoires were generated with immunoSEQ multiplex PCR, while TCRdb's copy carries only in-frame clones and drops some. The table has about 33,000 clones, around 80% seen once. This specimen was PBMCs, taken before anti-PD-1 treatment. All receptors derive from a human donor with basal cell carcinoma.

The chain employs TRBV15 and TRBJ1-2; 8 bases agree with TRBD1. V shed 3 bases, J shed 4 bases, and the junction held 4 bases outside the gene matches. CDR1 is LNHNV, CDR2 YYDKDF, per germline (reference sequence). The CDR3 sequence is 14 residues long. This CDR3 is CATSRDRAGYGYTF. CDR3 DNA: TGTGCCACCAGCAGGGACAGGGCTGGCTATGGCTACACCTTC.

This sequence joins TRBV28 and TRBJ2-1; D unclear. The germline V gene has CDR1 MDHEN and CDR2 SYDVKM. CDR3 size: 15 residues. Trimming removed 3 bases at V and 0 bases at J, with 9 bases between. The CDR3 region is CASSLDYRSYNEQFF. As DNA, the CDR3 is TGTGCCAGCAGTTTGGATTATCGCTCCTACAATGAGCAGTTCTTC.

The table lists this clone with a count of one. The chain carries TRBV28 and TRBJ1-2; weak D call: TRBD1 (6 bases). Germline V gene data show CDR1 as MDHEN and CDR2 as SYDVKM. Trimming shortened V by 10 bases and J by 2 bases, and 14 bases separated the two germline ends. The CDR3 sequence is 13 residues long. The CDR3 bases are TGTGCCACCACAGGGAATAGAAACTATGGCTACACCTTC. Translating gives CATTGNRNYGYTF.

This clone has just a few counts. The chain joins TRBV7-9 to TRBJ2-7, with TRBD2 as a possible D gene (5 bases). The CDR3 spans 15 residues. Between the trimmed V and J ends, which lost 5 bases and 7 bases, there was a span of 21 bases. Germline values: CDR1 SEHNR, CDR2 FQNEAQ (reference sequence). The CDR3: CASSTWTEGSSEQYF. As DNA, the CDR3 is TGTGCCAGCAGCACCTGGACTGAGGGAAGTAGTGAGCAGTACTTC. Based on the CDR3 plus reference TRBV7-9 and TRBJ2-7, the full variable domain is DTGVSQNPRHKITKRGQNVTFRCDPISEHNRLYWYRQTLGQGPEFLTYFQNEAQLEKSRLLSDRFSAERPKGSFSTLEIQRTEQGDSAMYLCASSTWTEGSSEQYFGPGTRLTVT.

The CDR3 DNA reads as TGTGCCAGCAGTTACTCTAGACAGGGGAGGAACAATGAGCAGTTCTTC. Translated, it gives CASSYSRQGRNNEQFF. This rearrangement joins TRBV6-5 to TRBJ2-1; 8 nucleotides agree with TRBD1. The V gene end was trimmed by 0 bases and the J gene end by 5 bases; junction bases not matched to a gene: 6. This CDR3 contains 16 residues. CDR1 is MNHEY and CDR2 is SVGAGI in the germline V gene.

The chain has TRBV4-3 and TRBJ2-1; D not resolved. There are 14 residues in the CDR3. Germline V gene sequence: CDR1 LGHNA, CDR2 YSLEER. V lost 0 bases and J 3 bases, leaving 6 bases between the germline ends. CDR3 loop: CASSQERLYNEQFF. DNA of the CDR3: TGCGCCAGCAGCCAAGAGCGGCTCTACAATGAGCAGTTCTTC.

The chain combines TRBV14 with TRBJ1-1, with D tentatively TRBD1 (6 bases). V was clipped by 4 bases and J by 6 bases, with 21 bases between them. The CDR3 contains 16 residues. Germline V gives CDR1 SGHDN, CDR2 FVKESK. CDR3 DNA: TGTGCCAGCAGCCCAGGTGGACAGAGGGTTCTACCTGAAGCTTTCTTT. Its translation: CASSPGGQRVLPEAFF. The complete variable domain, with remaining parts taken from reference TRBV14 and TRBJ1-1, reads EAGVTQFPSHSVIEKGQTVTLRCDPISGHDNLYWYRRVMGKEIKFLLHFVKESKQDESGMPNNRFLAERTGGTYSTLKVQPAELEDSGVYFCASSPGGQRVLPEAFFGQGTRLTVV.

V and J are TRBV7-9 and TRBJ2-1; 8 positions match TRBD2. The J segment lost 8 bases and the V segment lost 5 bases, leaving 5 bases of the junction unmatched. CDR3 size: 13 residues. Germline assignment: CDR1 SEHNR and CDR2 FQNEAQ (reference sequence). CDR3 in DNA: TGTGCCAGCAGCCCGACTAGCGTATATGAGCAGTTCTTC. Protein sequence: CASSPTSVYEQFF.

The chain carries TRBV11-3 and TRBJ2-1; 15 nucleotides line up with TRBD2. The length of the CDR3 is 16 residues. Germline CDR1 SGHNT, CDR2 YENEEA. Losses at the gene ends were 5 bases for V and 9 bases for J; bases not matched to a gene: 8. CDR3 in amino acids: CASSPGLAGGEVEQFF. CDR3 bases: TGTGCCAGCAGCCCGGGACTAGCGGGAGGAGAGGTTGAGCAGTTCTTC.

J is TRBJ2-1 and V is TRBV2; TRBD1 agrees at 8 bases. This CDR3 contains 19 residues. Trimming cost V 10 bases and J 0 bases; bases outside gene matches: 20. Germline values: CDR1 SNHLY, CDR2 FYNNEI. The CDR3 reads CATAVTTFQGASSYNEQFF. The DNA of the CDR3 is TGTGCCACCGCCGTAACAACTTTCCAGGGGGCCAGCTCCTACAATGAGCAGTTCTTC.

The rearrangement links TRBV5-6 to TRBJ2-7; no firm D call. The CDR3 length is 13 residues. With 4 bases removed from V and 9 bases from J, the gap between germline ends came to 17 bases. CDR1 is SGHDT and CDR2 is YYEEEE in the germline V gene. The CDR3: CASSPPDLFGQYF. Here the CDR3 DNA reads TGTGCCAGCAGCCCTCCGGACCTTTTTGGGCAGTACTTC.

The rearrangement links TRBV19 to TRBJ2-7; 16 positions agree with TRBD2. Germline V gene data show CDR1 as LNHDA and CDR2 as SQIVND (reference sequence). This CDR3 is 17 amino acids long. V lost 4 bases, J lost 5 bases, and 8 bases stayed unmatched. The CDR3 reads CASSTGLAGGPSDEQYF. For the CDR3, the DNA is TGTGCCAGTAGTACGGGACTAGCGGGAGGGCCGTCGGACGAGCAGTACTTC.

The rearrangement joins TRBV6-2 or TRBV6-3 to TRBJ1-1; D remains unclear. Trimming removed 6 bases at V and 0 bases at J, with 11 bases between. The CDR3 loop spans 14 amino acids. Germline V gene lookup returns CDR1 MNHEY and CDR2 SVGEGT. CDR3 sequence (DNA): TGTGCCAGCAGCCACTTAGGGTTGAACACTGAAGCTTTCTTT. Encoded protein: CASSHLGLNTEAFF.

This clone was counted many times. The chain is built from TRBV11-3 and TRBJ2-7, with 11 bases lining up with TRBD2. This CDR3 is built from 15 residues. Looked up from germline, CDR1 is SGHNT and CDR2 is YENEEA. Unmatched junction bases numbered 5, after V lost 5 bases and J lost 2 bases. CDR3 sequence reads: CASSLGTSGTYEQYF. DNA for the CDR3: TGTGCCAGCAGCCTCGGGACTAGCGGAACCTACGAGCAGTACTTC.

The rearrangement links TRBV7-2 to TRBJ2-3; 12 bases align to TRBD2. CDR1 is SGHTA and CDR2 is FQGNSA in the germline V gene. This CDR3 spans 16 amino acids. J lost 3 bases, V lost 5 bases, and 6 bases had no gene match. The CDR3 here is CASSQGGTSGTDTQYF. DNA of the CDR3: TGTGCCAGCAGCCAGGGGGGGACTAGCGGGACAGATACGCAGTATTTT.

V is TRBV18 and J is TRBJ2-7, with TRBD1 as a possible D gene (6 bases). The germline V gene encodes CDR1 KGHSH and CDR2 LQKENI. This CDR3 is 13 amino acids long. V was pared by 2 bases and J by 4 bases, with 9 bases between. CDR3: CASSPNTGYEQYF. The CDR3 DNA reads as TGTGCCAGCTCACCAAATACAGGGTACGAGCAGTACTTC.

This clone was found once. A much larger clone lies a single base off, so this may be a read error. This rearrangement joins TRBV10-3 to TRBJ2-1; 7 nucleotides agree with TRBD2. CDR1 and CDR2 from the germline V gene are ENHRY and SYGVKD. The CDR3 totals 13 residues. The CDR3 DNA follows: TGTGTCATCAGTGAGTCGGGGGGAAATGAGCAGTTCTTC. This gives the protein CVISESGGNEQFF.

The V and J genes are TRBV19 and TRBJ1-2; a possible D gene is TRBD1 (6 bases). Germline V gene lookup returns CDR1 LNHDA and CDR2 SQIVND (reference sequence). V lost 6 bases, J lost 11 bases, and 22 bases lay in between. The CDR3 sequence is 14 residues long. The CDR3 sequence: CASSPKGGAGDYTF. CDR3 bases: TGTGCCAGTAGCCCAAAGGGGGGTGCGGGTGATTACACCTTC.

The chain uses TRBV5-8 and TRBJ2-7; 7 bases are a match to TRBD1. Germline V gene lookup returns CDR1 SGHTS and CDR2 YDEGEE. V lost 4 bases, J lost 1 base, and 8 bases stayed unmatched. The CDR3 contains 15 residues. CDR3 DNA: TGTGCCAGCAGCCAACCCGGGACAGCATCCTACGAGCAGTACTTC. This codes for CASSQPGTASYEQYF.